The 16 T cell receptor beta chains presented below share a single source sample, sequenced in a study of shared clonotypes between healthy human individuals. The data were produced by immunoSEQ multiplex PCR, yet TCRdb's version contains in-frame clones alone and is incomplete. The table records about 2.4 million clones, 93% of them present only once. Material: naive CD4+ T cells from PBMCs. Subset denoted: CD45RA+ positively selected. Receptor source: a man between 18 and 29 years old in good health. Some clones in this sample may be carry-over from other donors' samples.

This chain connects TRBV9 to TRBJ2-5; 8 bases line up with TRBD2. J was trimmed by 1 base and V by 3 bases; bases with no gene match: 5. The CDR3 length is 15 residues. In germline, CDR1 is SGDLS, CDR2 YYNGEE. For the CDR3, the DNA is TGTGCCAGCAGCGCCCTCGGGGGGGGCCAAGAGACCCAGTACTTC. This encodes CASSALGGGQETQYF.

The V gene is TRBV5-4, the J gene TRBJ2-1, with a tentative D call TRBD2 (6 bases). The CDR3 has 15 amino acids. V was clipped by 4 bases and J by 4 bases, with 15 bases between them. Germline CDR1 reads SGHNT; CDR2 reads YYREEE (reference sequence). In DNA, the CDR3 is TGTGCCAGCAGCCGAGGGACTTTTACTTACAATGAGCAGTTCTTC. Translation gives CASSRGTFTYNEQFF.

The rearrangement uses TRBV7-9 and TRBJ2-5; D gene unclear. The germline CDR1 and CDR2 sequences are SEHNR and FQNEAQ (reference sequence). The CDR3 spans 13 residues. V lost 4 bases and J lost 2, with 8 bases in between. The CDR3, as DNA: TGTGCCAGCAGCTACGACGGGCAAGAGACCCAGTACTTC. Encoded protein: CASSYDGQETQYF.

The chain couples TRBV11-1 to TRBJ1-5; D is perhaps TRBD1 (6 bases). The V gene's germline CDR1 is SGHAT and CDR2 FQDESV (reference sequence). The CDR3 totals 13 residues. With 0 bases removed from V and 9 bases from J, the gap between germline ends came to 9 bases. Here the CDR3 reads CASSLARGGPQHF. The CDR3 DNA follows: TGTGCCAGCAGCTTAGCGAGGGGGGGGCCCCAGCATTTT.

V gene TRBV19 combines with J gene TRBJ1-2, with D possibly matching TRBD1 (5 bases). The V gene lost 1 base and the J gene lost 5 bases, with 17 bases spanning the gap. Germline-derived CDR1 and CDR2 are LNHDA and SQIVND (reference sequence). This CDR3 has 16 residues. Here the CDR3 reads CASSIGIATDRYGYTF. In nucleotides, the CDR3 is TGTGCCAGTAGTATAGGAATTGCGACAGACAGATATGGCTACACCTTC.

The genes are TRBV28 and TRBJ2-1; a possible D gene is TRBD2 (6 bases). V lost 7 bases to trimming and J lost 4 bases, with 14 bases between them. The CDR3 has 14 amino acids. CDR1 MDHEN and CDR2 SYDVKM come from the germline V gene. The CDR3 loop reads CASTIGGEYNEQFF. The CDR3 DNA reads as TGTGCCAGCACCATCGGAGGGGAATACAATGAGCAGTTCTTC. Full variable domain (remainder filled in from reference TRBV28 and TRBJ2-1): DVKVTQSSRYLVKRTGEKVFLECVQDMDHENMFWYRQDPGLGLRLIYFSYDVKMKEKGDIPEGYSVSREKKERFSLILESASTNQTSMYLCASTIGGEYNEQFFGPGTRLTVL.

The chain uses TRBV7-2 and TRBJ1-2; 9 bases are shared with TRBD1. V lost 5 bases to trimming and J lost 3 bases; unmatched junction nucleotides: 16. The germline CDR1 and CDR2 sequences are SGHTA and FQGNSA. The CDR3 has 18 residues. The CDR3 spells CASSPTPGQGWYDYGYTF. CDR3 bases: TGTGCCAGCAGCCCTACTCCGGGACAGGGCTGGTATGACTATGGCTACACCTTC. Full variable domain (missing parts from reference TRBV7-2 and TRBJ1-2): GAGVSQSPSNKVTEKGKDVELRCDPISGHTALYWYRQSLGQGLEFLIYFQGNSAPDKSGLPSDRFSAERTGGSVSTLTIQRTQQEDSAVYLCASSPTPGQGWYDYGYTFGSGTRLTVV.

The chain uses TRBV6-5 and TRBJ2-7; D may be TRBD2 (5 bases). The CDR3 sequence is 14 residues long. Deletions cut 0 bases from V and 4 bases from J, with 10 bases between. In germline, CDR1 is MNHEY, CDR2 SVGAGI. CDR3 sequence (DNA): TGTGCCAGCAGTTACTCGAGGGCACAATACGAGCAGTACTTC. Translated: CASSYSRAQYEQYF.

This clone was counted only a few times. The CDR3 sequence is CASTRDRANTGELFF. In DNA form, the CDR3 reads TGTGCCAGCACGAGGGACAGGGCGAACACCGGGGAGCTGTTTTTT. The chain couples TRBV2 to TRBJ2-2, with TRBD1 matching 9 bases. The CDR3 is 15 residues long. V was clipped by 7 bases and J by 0 bases; unmatched bases: 3. CDR1 is SNHLY and CDR2 is FYNNEI in the germline V gene.

This sequence joins TRBV5-4 and TRBJ2-1; 9 bases match TRBD1. J was trimmed by 1 base and V by 4 bases; bases with no gene match: 3. From germline, CDR1 is SGHNT and CDR2 YYREEE (reference sequence). This CDR3 spans 15 amino acids. CDR3 in DNA: TGTGCCAGCAGCGCGGGACAGGGATCCTACAATGAGCAGTTCTTC. Its translation is CASSAGQGSYNEQFF.

The rearrangement uses TRBV28 and TRBJ1-4; D is ambiguous. Germline CDR1 reads MDHEN; CDR2 reads SYDVKM. V lost 11 bases to trimming and J lost 8 bases, with 15 bases between them. The length of the CDR3 is 12 residues. The CDR3 spells CAHGGLAEKLFF. The CDR3 region has the DNA TGTGCCCATGGCGGGCTGGCCGAAAAACTGTTTTTT.

The chain joins TRBV5-1 to TRBJ2-1; 12 nucleotides align to TRBD2. The V segment lost 4 bases and the J segment 0 bases; nucleotides outside the gene matches: 5. This CDR3 is 17 amino acids long. The germline gives CDR1 SGHRS, CDR2 YFSETQ. CDR3 nucleotides: TGCGCCAGCAGCAGGCAGACTAGCGGGAGCTCCTACAATGAGCAGTTCTTC. Residues: CASSRQTSGSSYNEQFF. Full variable domain (rest looked up from reference TRBV5-1 and TRBJ2-1): KAGVTQTPRYLIKTRGQQVTLSCSPISGHRSVSWYQQTPGQGLQFLFEYFSETQRNKGNFPGRFSGRQFSNSRSEMNVSTLELGDSALYLCASSRQTSGSSYNEQFFGPGTRLTVL.

V is TRBV9 and J is TRBJ2-2, with 7 bases lining up with TRBD2. Trimming cost V 0 bases and J 4 bases; bases outside gene matches: 6. CDR1 SGDLS and CDR2 YYNGEE come from the germline V gene. CDR3 length: 16 amino acids. CDR3 DNA: TGTGCCAGCAGCGTAGGGTCTAGCGGATTCACCGGGGAGCTGTTTTTT. This sequence encodes CASSVGSSGFTGELFF.

The chain has TRBV5-6 and TRBJ2-7; D unresolved. This CDR3 has 12 amino acids. V lost 2 bases to trimming and J lost 2 bases, with 5 bases between them. Looked up from germline, CDR1 is SGHDT and CDR2 is YYEEEE. The CDR3 bases are TGTGCCAGCAGCTTTTGGACCTACGAGCAGTACTTC. This sequence encodes CASSFWTYEQYF.

As for this clone: The junction differs from germline at one of its ends, possibly a read error. The chain links TRBV6-5 to TRBJ1-2, with D unclear. CDR3 length: 15 residues. CDR1 MNHEY and CDR2 SVGAGI come from the germline V gene. The CDR3 region is CASSYSVAPFDGYTF. In DNA form, the CDR3 reads TGTGCCAGCAGTTACTCGGTGGCCCCTTTTGATGGTTACACCTTC.

This chain's CDR3 is CASSFATGSRNEQFF. Here the CDR3 DNA reads TGCGCCAGCAGCTTCGCTACAGGGTCTAGAAATGAGCAGTTCTTC. The chain joins TRBV5-1 to TRBJ2-1; D is perhaps TRBD1 (6 bases). Trimming stripped 2 bases from V and 7 bases from J, with 16 bases between. The CDR3 totals 15 residues. CDR1 is SGHRS, CDR2 YFSETQ, per germline.